A single sample gave rise to the 13 T cell receptor beta chains below, sequenced in a study of blood T cell repertoires in COVID-19. Assay used: immunoSEQ multiplex PCR; TCRdb lists only in-frame clones, some missing. The table lists tens of thousands of clones, roughly nine tenths of them singletons. Sample: peripheral blood. The receptors shown here come from an elderly man in a cohort sampled during active COVID-19.

This clone was detected only a few times. This chain joins TRBV7-9 and TRBJ1-5; 8 bases map to TRBD1. V trimming: 4 bases; J trimming: 0 bases; junction bases outside the gene matches: 5. CDR3 length: 16 amino acids. Germline CDR1 SEHNR, CDR2 FQNEAQ (reference sequence). The CDR3 sequence is CASSSDRGISNQPQHF. For the CDR3, the DNA is TGTGCCAGCAGCTCCGACAGGGGAATTAGCAATCAGCCCCAGCATTTT.

V gene TRBV19 combines with J gene TRBJ1-1; possibly TRBD1 for D (5 bases). V was clipped by 0 bases and J by 5 bases, with 16 bases between them. Germline CDR1 LNHDA, CDR2 SQIVND (reference sequence). This CDR3 is built from 16 residues. The CDR3 loop reads CASSIDLASSGTEAFF. In DNA, the CDR3 is TGTGCCAGTAGTATAGATCTGGCGTCCTCAGGGACTGAAGCTTTCTTT.

This chain links TRBV10-3 with TRBJ1-4, with TRBD1 matching over 8 bases. The germline V gene has CDR1 ENHRY and CDR2 SYGVKD. With V trimmed by 10 bases and J by 8 bases, 9 bases remained unmatched. The CDR3 runs 13 residues. Here the CDR3 reads CATWTGRDEKLFF. The CDR3, as DNA: TGTGCCACCTGGACAGGGAGGGACGAAAAACTGTTTTTT.

This chain connects TRBV7-2 to TRBJ2-5; the match to TRBD2 covers 8 bases. This CDR3 comprises 16 residues. Germline V gene data show CDR1 as SGHTA and CDR2 as FQGNSA. J gave up 4 bases and V 2 bases, and 9 bases lay outside the gene matches. The CDR3 sequence: CASSLLAGLEGETQYF. CDR3 in DNA: TGTGCCAGCAGCTTACTGGCGGGACTAGAGGGAGAGACCCAGTACTTC.

The chain combines TRBV24-1 with TRBJ2-7; 8 nucleotides match TRBD1. The CDR3 covers 13 residues. V lost 5 bases and J lost 5; bases outside the gene matches: 4. The germline V gene has CDR1 KGHDR and CDR2 SFDVKD. The CDR3, as DNA: TGTGCCACCAGTGGACAGGGGTGGAACGAGCAGTACTTC. Translation gives CATSGQGWNEQYF.

V is TRBV6-5 and J is TRBJ1-6; the match to TRBD1 covers 9 bases. The CDR3 is 14 residues long. Trimming removed 6 bases from V and 7 bases from J; junction bases left unmatched: 4. CDR1 and CDR2 from the germline V gene are MNHEY and SVGAGI. CDR3 region: CASRTGTGNSPLHF. The CDR3 DNA is TGTGCCAGCAGAACCGGGACAGGGAATTCACCCCTCCACTTT.

The chain has TRBV18 and TRBJ1-2; 8 positions match TRBD1. Trimming at V came to 2 bases and at J to 6 bases, leaving 2 bases not matched to a gene. The CDR3 consists of 13 residues. From germline, CDR1 is KGHSH and CDR2 LQKENI. CDR3 coding DNA: TGTGCCAGCTCACCAAACAGGGGGAATGGCTACACCTTC. This encodes CASSPNRGNGYTF. The full variable domain, rest sourced from reference TRBV18 and TRBJ1-2, is NAGVMQNPRHLVRRRGQEARLRCSPMKGHSHVYWYRQLPEEGLKFMVYLQKENIIDESGMPKERFSAEFPKEGPSILRIQQVVRGDSAAYFCASSPNRGNGYTFGSGTRLTVV.

This clone was seen a handful of times. The CDR3 protein is CAWSLGGSQPQHF. Here the CDR3 DNA reads TGTGCCTGGAGTTTGGGGGGGAGTCAGCCCCAGCATTTT. The chain combines TRBV30 with TRBJ1-5, with TRBD1 as a possible D gene (5 bases). The CDR3 consists of 13 residues. Germline V gene sequence: CDR1 GTSNPN, CDR2 SVGIG (reference sequence). The V end lost 2 bases, the J end lost 6 bases, and 11 bases lay between the germline ends.

This chain connects TRBV9 to TRBJ2-3, with 11 nucleotides matching TRBD2. The CDR3 totals 15 residues. From germline, CDR1 is SGDLS and CDR2 YYNGEE. V trimming: 4 bases; J trimming: 3 bases; junction bases outside the gene matches: 4. CDR3 DNA: TGTGCCAGCAGCACGGGGACTAGCGGAACAGATACGCAGTATTTT. This codes for CASSTGTSGTDTQYF.

The V gene is TRBV7-3, the J gene TRBJ2-2, with a weak D call TRBD2 (6 bases). Germline V CDR1 and CDR2: SGHTA, FQGTGA. V was shortened by 2 bases and J by 5 bases, with 15 bases between the two germline ends. The CDR3 totals 16 residues. This chain's CDR3 is CASSLYPGTGTGELFF. Written as DNA, the CDR3 is TGTGCCAGCAGCTTATATCCAGGGACTGGGACCGGGGAGCTGTTTTTT. Full variable domain (rest looked up from reference TRBV7-3 and TRBJ2-2): GAGVSQTPSNKVTEKGKYVELRCDPISGHTALYWYRQSLGQGPEFLIYFQGTGAADDSGLPNDRFFAVRPEGSVSTLKIQRTERGDSAVYLCASSLYPGTGTGELFFGEGSRLTVL.

J is TRBJ1-1 and V is TRBV5-1, with 8 bases fitting TRBD1. CDR3 length equals 14 residues. V trimming: 4 bases; J trimming: 5 bases; junction bases outside the gene matches: 7. CDR1 is SGHRS, CDR2 YFSETQ, per germline. The CDR3 DNA reads TGCGCCAGCAGCGTACAGGGGGACGGGACTGAAGCTTTCTTT. Its translation is CASSVQGDGTEAFF.

As DNA, the CDR3 is TGTGCCAGTAGTGTCCGGTACGGGACAGGGGGAAGTGGACAGCCCCAGCATTTT. This codes for CASSVRYGTGGSGQPQHF. The V call is TRBV19, the J call TRBJ1-5, with TRBD1 matching over 11 bases. The germline gives CDR1 LNHDA, CDR2 SQIVND (reference sequence). The CDR3 has 18 residues. J lost 7 bases, V lost 5 bases, and 16 bases had no gene match. Filled out from reference TRBV19 and TRBJ1-5, the complete variable domain reads DGGITQSPKYLFRKEGQNVTLSCEQNLNHDAMYWYRQDPGQGLRLIYYSQIVNDFQKGDIAEGYSVSREKKESFPLTVTSAQKNPTAFYLCASSVRYGTGGSGQPQHFGDGTRLSIL.

The chain couples TRBV6-5 to TRBJ2-4; a weak D match, TRBD1 (5 bases). Looked up from germline, CDR1 is MNHEY and CDR2 is SVGAGI. V was trimmed by 8 bases and J by 0 bases, leaving 14 bases between them. This CDR3 region has 15 residues. This CDR3 reads CASVDRTLAKNIQYF. The CDR3 nucleotides are TGTGCCAGCGTCGACAGAACACTAGCCAAAAACATTCAGTACTTC.